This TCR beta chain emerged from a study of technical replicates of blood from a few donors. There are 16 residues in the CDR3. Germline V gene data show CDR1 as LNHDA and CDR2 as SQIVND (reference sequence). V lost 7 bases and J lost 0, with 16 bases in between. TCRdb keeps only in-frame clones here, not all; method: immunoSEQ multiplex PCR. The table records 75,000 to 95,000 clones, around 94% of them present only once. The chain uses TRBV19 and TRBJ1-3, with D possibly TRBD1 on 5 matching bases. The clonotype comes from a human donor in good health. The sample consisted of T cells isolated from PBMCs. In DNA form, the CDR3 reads TGTGCCAGTATGGGCCCGGACACGCTCTCTGGAAACACCATATATTTT. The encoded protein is CASMGPDTLSGNTIYF. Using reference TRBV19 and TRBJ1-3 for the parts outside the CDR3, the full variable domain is DGGITQSPKYLFRKEGQNVTLSCEQNLNHDAMYWYRQDPGQGLRLIYYSQIVNDFQKGDIAEGYSVSREKKESFPLTVTSAQKNPTAFYLCASMGPDTLSGNTIYFGEGSWLTVV.